The 23 T cell receptor beta chains in this list originate from one sample, sequenced in a study of T cell repertoires in cytomegalovirus infection. TCRdb re-called the reads with MiXCR, one entry per CDR3 protein. This sample yields about 830,000 distinct CDR3 sequences, of which about 31% are seen a single time; approximately 13% belongs to the top ten. Their specific antigens are unknown. Here the sequenced sample was cultured CD8+ T cells from PBMCs, taken from culture after CMV antigen stimulation. These receptors came from a human donor in good health (CMV status not recorded). Some clones in this sample may be carry-over from other donors' samples.

Note on this clonotype: A much larger clonotype is one base distant, so this may be a read error. V usage is TRBV7-2 and J usage is TRBJ1-1; the D is unclear. CDR3 length equals 12 residues. CDR1 is SGHTA and CDR2 is FQGNSA in the germline V gene. V gave up 5 bases and J gave up 7 bases, with 11 bases separating them. The CDR3 coding sequence is TGTGCCAGCAGCCCCCACGGGCATGAAGCTTTCTTT. Translated: CASSPHGHEAFF.

In this sample, this clonotype turned up a few times. This chain links TRBV19 with TRBJ1-1; a possible D gene is TRBD1 (5 bases). The CDR3 contains 20 residues. Trimming stripped 10 bases from V and 0 bases from J, with 33 bases between. In germline, CDR1 is LNHDA, CDR2 SQIVND (reference sequence). CDR3 residues: CATNSIPRGGASSLNTEAFF. The CDR3 DNA reads as TGTGCCACAAACTCGATACCCCGCGGAGGGGCGAGTTCCTTGAACACTGAAGCTTTCTTT.

This chain links TRBV11-1 with TRBJ2-3, with D possibly being TRBD1 or TRBD2 (5 bases each). This CDR3 is 17 amino acids long. Per the germline V gene, CDR1 is SGHAT and CDR2 is FQDESV (reference sequence). With 2 bases removed from V and 5 bases from J, the gap between germline ends came to 20 bases. Here the CDR3 DNA reads TGTGCCAGCAGCTTAAGAGAGCTGGGGCGGGCGAAAGATACGCAGTATTTT. Translation: CASSLRELGRAKDTQYF.

V gene TRBV7-9 combines with J gene TRBJ1-3, with no clear D. The V end lost 5 bases, the J end lost 8 bases, and 7 bases lay between the germline ends. CDR1 is SEHNR, CDR2 FQNEAQ, per germline (reference sequence). CDR3 length: 11 residues. CDR3 amino acids: CASSPGDTIYF. CDR3 sequence (DNA): TGTGCCAGCAGCCCCGGGGACACCATATATTTT.

This chain joins TRBV6-2 or TRBV6-3 and TRBJ2-1; D gene uncertain. In germline, CDR1 is MNHEY, CDR2 SVGEGT. With 0 bases removed from V and 8 bases from J, the gap between germline ends came to 17 bases. CDR3 length: 16 amino acids. The CDR3: CASSYSISYLRDEQFF. The DNA for the CDR3 is TGTGCCAGCAGTTACTCGATCTCTTACCTCCGCGATGAGCAGTTCTTC.

The CDR3 DNA sequence: TGTGCCAGCACACAGGGGGTCTTTGGAGGTGAGACCCAGTACTTC. Encoded protein: CASTQGVFGGETQYF. The chain recombines TRBV7-9 with TRBJ2-5; 8 nucleotides line up with TRBD1. This CDR3 comprises 15 residues. The ends lost 7 bases at V and 5 bases at J; junction bases unmatched: 12. The germline V gene has CDR1 SEHNR and CDR2 FQNEAQ (reference sequence). Using reference TRBV7-9 and TRBJ2-5 for the parts outside the CDR3, the full variable domain is DTGVSQNPRHKITKRGQNVTFRCDPISEHNRLYWYRQTLGQGPEFLTYFQNEAQLEKSRLLSDRFSAERPKGSFSTLEIQRTEQGDSAMYLCASTQGVFGGETQYFGPGTRLLVL.

This clonotype was detected ten times or more. The chain recombines TRBV7-9 with TRBJ1-2, with 9 bases identical to TRBD1. Per germline, CDR1 SEHNR and CDR2 FQNEAQ (reference sequence). The CDR3 is 15 residues long. The V segment lost 5 bases and the J segment 8 bases; nucleotides outside the gene matches: 12. CDR3 in amino acids: CASSPLDRGFWGYTF. CDR3 in DNA: TGTGCCAGCAGCCCCCTTGACAGGGGGTTTTGGGGCTACACCTTC.

A few counts support this clonotype. The chain uses TRBV12-5 and TRBJ1-1; maybe TRBD1 (6 bases). The CDR3 is made up of 18 amino acids. V was shortened by 6 bases and J by 0 bases, with 23 bases between the two germline ends. Germline values: CDR1 LGHNT, CDR2 FRNRAP. CDR3 nucleotides: TGTGCTAGTGGCCTGATTCTTTCGGGGGCTAGTATGAACACTGAAGCTTTCTTT. The encoded protein is CASGLILSGASMNTEAFF.

The V gene is TRBV24-1, the J gene TRBJ2-2; D might be TRBD2 (5 bases). V lost 3 bases and J 1 base, leaving 8 bases between the germline ends. There are 15 residues in the CDR3. Germline CDR1 is KGHDR and CDR2 is SFDVKD. CDR3 loop: CATSDGLLNTGELFF. DNA of the CDR3: TGTGCCACCAGTGATGGACTTCTGAACACCGGGGAGCTGTTTTTT.

The chain combines TRBV5-1 with TRBJ2-3; D is perhaps TRBD1 or TRBD2 (5 bases each). Deletions cut 0 bases from V and 6 bases from J, with 14 bases between. Per the germline V gene, CDR1 is SGHRS and CDR2 is YFSETQ. The CDR3 length is 15 residues. The CDR3 reads CASSLGGDHPDTQYF. CDR3 DNA sequence: TGCGCCAGCAGCTTGGGAGGGGACCACCCCGATACGCAGTATTTT.

This sequence joins TRBV5-4 and TRBJ1-1, with D uncertain. CDR1 and CDR2 from the germline V gene are SGHNT and YYREEE (reference sequence). V shed 10 bases and J shed 0 bases, with 16 bases lying between them. The CDR3 runs to 14 residues. CDR3 nucleotides: TGTGCCCTGGCGGGGTCCGGCATGAACACTGAAGCTTTCTTT. Translated, it gives CALAGSGMNTEAFF.

This clonotype showed up just a few times. The V gene is TRBV5-5, the J gene TRBJ1-4; D gene unclear. There are 15 residues in the CDR3. With 0 bases removed from V and 5 bases from J, the gap between germline ends came to 11 bases. CDR1 is SGHKS and CDR2 is YYEKEE in the germline V gene (reference sequence). The CDR3 sequence: CASSLGPRKNEKLFF. In nucleotides, the CDR3 is TGTGCCAGCAGCTTGGGACCGAGGAAGAATGAAAAACTGTTTTTT.

The V call is TRBV6-4, the J call TRBJ1-1; the D gene is possibly TRBD1 (5 bases). V was trimmed by 0 bases and J by 5 bases, leaving 13 bases between them. Per germline, CDR1 MRHNA and CDR2 SNTAGT. The CDR3 length is 15 residues. As DNA, the CDR3 is TGTGCCAGCAGTGACTCTATGGGGGGTTGGACTGAAGCTTTCTTT. It is translated as CASSDSMGGWTEAFF.

This clonotype was counted ten times or more. The chain couples TRBV7-6 to TRBJ1-5; D is undetermined. Per the germline V gene, CDR1 is SGHVS and CDR2 is FNYEAQ. This CDR3 has 13 residues. V lost 1 base and J 7 bases, leaving 8 bases between the germline ends. In DNA form, the CDR3 reads TGTGCCAGCAGCTTAGATCCAGACCAGCCCCAGCATTTT. Residues: CASSLDPDQPQHF.

This clonotype has at least ten counts. This chain uses TRBV12-3 or TRBV12-4 with TRBJ2-3, with D tentatively TRBD1 (7 bases). The CDR3 runs 14 residues. Trimming removed 5 bases at V and 4 bases at J, with 13 bases between. The CDR3 DNA sequence: TGTGCCAGCAGTCCCAGGGGGGTGCCAGATACGCAGTATTTT. As protein: CASSPRGVPDTQYF.

V is TRBV13 and J is TRBJ1-6; a weak D match, TRBD1 (6 bases). Germline CDR1 reads PRHDT; CDR2 reads FYEKMQ (reference sequence). The CDR3 spans 16 residues. V was shortened by 6 bases and J by 11 bases, with 23 bases between the two germline ends. CDR3 sequence reads: CASRPKQGDERTPLHF. CDR3 sequence (DNA): TGTGCCAGCAGACCCAAACAGGGCGACGAGAGGACACCCCTCCACTTT.

V is TRBV4-3 and J is TRBJ2-3; 14 bases are shared with TRBD2. Unmatched junction bases numbered 4, after V lost 1 base and J lost 4 bases. The CDR3 contains 17 residues. From germline, CDR1 is LGHNA and CDR2 YSLEER. The CDR3 spells CASSQGTSGGPADTQYF. The CDR3 DNA reads as TGCGCCAGCAGCCAAGGGACTAGCGGGGGGCCCGCAGATACGCAGTATTTT.

This clonotype was observed many times. The chain joins TRBV12-3 or TRBV12-4 to TRBJ1-2; TRBD1 is a possible D gene (6 bases). The CDR3 sequence is 14 residues long. The ends were cut back, 6 bases at V and 3 bases at J, with 14 bases in the middle. The CDR3, as DNA: TGTGCCAGCAGCCTTCGAAGGGGGGACTATGGCTACACCTTC. Translation: CASSLRRGDYGYTF.

In its sample, this clonotype was seen a few times. J is TRBJ2-3 and V is TRBV6-1, with 9 positions matching TRBD2. The CDR3 is 15 amino acids. V lost 2 bases, J lost 6 bases, and 6 bases stayed unmatched. Germline loops: CDR1 MNHNS, CDR2 SASEGT. CDR3 sequence reads: CASSELAGGLDTQYF. The CDR3, as DNA: TGTGCCAGCAGTGAACTTGCGGGGGGGCTGGATACGCAGTATTTT.

This clonotype was recorded only once. This chain uses TRBV7-9 with TRBJ1-1; perhaps TRBD1 as D (5 bases). CDR3 length: 15 residues. Germline V gene data show CDR1 as SEHNR and CDR2 as FQNEAQ (reference sequence). With 1 base removed from V and 3 bases from J, the gap between germline ends came to 12 bases. Here the CDR3 DNA reads TGTGCCAGCAGCTTAGAGAGGGCCAGGGACACTGAAGCTTTCTTT. Translating gives CASSLERARDTEAFF.

The chain has TRBV10-3 and TRBJ1-1, with D possibly TRBD1 on 6 matching bases. The CDR3 length is 15 residues. V was pared by 11 bases and J by 3 bases, with 22 bases between. Germline assignment: CDR1 ENHRY and CDR2 SYGVKD. The CDR3 DNA follows: TGTGCCTCGGGGGTCTCGGTGGGGGCTCACACTGAAGCTTTCTTT. It translates to CASGVSVGAHTEAFF.

The gene calls are TRBV7-9 and TRBJ1-5, with D maybe TRBD1 (5 bases). The germline V and J ends were trimmed by 4 bases and 1 base, with 20 bases remaining between them. Germline CDR1 reads SEHNR; CDR2 reads FQNEAQ (reference sequence). The CDR3 covers 18 residues. As DNA, the CDR3 is TGTGCCAGCAGCTCGTTTTCCCCCGGGACGGTGAGCAATCAGCCCCAGCATTTT. It codes for CASSSFSPGTVSNQPQHF.

This clonotype was recorded a few times. This chain uses TRBV5-4 with TRBJ2-6; the match to TRBD2 covers 12 bases. The CDR3 is 18 residues long. The V and J ends lost 1 base and 0 bases, in that order; junction bases with no gene match: 2. Germline-derived CDR1 and CDR2 are SGHNT and YYREEE (reference sequence). CDR3 in amino acids: CASSLWGLAGSGANVLTF. CDR3 DNA: TGTGCCAGCAGCTTGTGGGGACTAGCGGGCTCTGGGGCCAACGTCCTGACTTTC.